The next 8 T cell receptor beta chains were all read from a single sample in a study of blood T cell repertoires in COVID-19. The data were produced by immunoSEQ multiplex PCR, yet TCRdb's version contains in-frame clones alone and is incomplete. The profile shows roughly 330,000 clones, about 89% of them singletons. What was sequenced was PBMCs or T cells enriched from blood (not recorded which). The receptors originated from a woman in her thirties who had recovered from COVID-19.

The rearrangement joins TRBV9 to TRBJ1-2; 8 positions match TRBD1. Germline CDR1 and CDR2: SGDLS and YYNGEE. J was trimmed by 4 bases and V by 8 bases; bases with no gene match: 7. This CDR3 comprises 13 residues. The CDR3 DNA reads TGTGCCAGGGGCAGGGGGCAGATCTATGGCTACACCTTC. This codes for CARGRGQIYGYTF.

In this sample, this clone turned up a few times. The chain recombines TRBV19 with TRBJ2-3; TRBD1 matches 10 bases. The germline V gene has CDR1 LNHDA and CDR2 SQIVND (reference sequence). V shed 8 bases and J 10 bases; nucleotides not matched to a gene: 18. The CDR3 consists of 16 residues. In DNA form, the CDR3 reads TGTGCCAGTCAGTTGGGAACCGGGACAGGGGTCTCGGCGCAGTATTTT. It codes for CASQLGTGTGVSAQYF.

The chain has TRBV5-6 and TRBJ2-3; D gene unclear. The CDR3 runs 15 residues. Trimming removed 2 bases at V and 0 bases at J, with 10 bases between. Germline CDR1 is SGHDT and CDR2 is YYEEEE. The CDR3 coding sequence is TGTGCCAGCAGCTTCCGGGTCCGAAGCACAGATACGCAGTATTTT. Residues: CASSFRVRSTDTQYF.

The chain joins TRBV4-1 to TRBJ1-5; 7 nucleotides align to TRBD1. Germline assignment: CDR1 MGHRA and CDR2 YSYEKL. The CDR3 covers 16 residues. After removal of 0 bases from V and 3 bases from J, the junction contained 5 bases not matched to a gene. CDR3 residues: CASSQEPTGYNQPQHF. Written as DNA, the CDR3 is TGCGCCAGCAGCCAAGAACCGACAGGGTACAATCAGCCCCAGCATTTT.

The rearrangement links TRBV3-1 (or the pseudogene TRBV3-2) to TRBJ2-3; 7 positions agree with TRBD2. V lost 0 bases and J lost 0; bases outside the gene matches: 3. This CDR3 region has 16 residues. Germline values: CDR1 LGHDT, CDR2 YNNKEL (reference sequence). The CDR3 region is CASSQDPGGSTDTQYF. CDR3 nucleotide sequence: TGTGCCAGCAGCCAAGATCCGGGAGGTAGCACAGATACGCAGTATTTT.

The gene calls are TRBV5-1 and TRBJ1-5, with D hard to call. Germline CDR1 reads SGHRS; CDR2 reads YFSETQ. This CDR3 spans 13 amino acids. Trimming took 0 bases from V and 10 from J, leaving 11 bases between them. The CDR3 loop is CASSLDRYGPQHF. Here the CDR3 DNA reads TGCGCCAGCAGCTTGGATCGGTATGGTCCCCAGCATTTT.

This sequence joins TRBV7-2 and TRBJ1-2; 11 bases agree with TRBD1. CDR1 is SGHTA and CDR2 is FQGNSA in the germline V gene. CDR3 length: 15 residues. Germline trimming cut 5 bases from V and 5 bases from J; bases unmatched to any gene: 7. The CDR3 DNA sequence: TGTGCCAGCAGCGCTAGGACAGGGGGCCGATATGGCTACACCTTC. Translation: CASSARTGGRYGYTF.

This chain uses TRBV6-2 or TRBV6-3 with TRBJ1-3; the D gene is possibly TRBD1 (5 bases). CDR1 and CDR2 from the germline V gene are MNHEY and SVGEGT. The V and J ends lost 5 bases and 7 bases respectively, with 15 bases between them. CDR3 length: 14 amino acids. Here the CDR3 DNA reads TGTGCCAGCAGTGCCGACAGAGGAAGGAACACCATATATTTT. Translation: CASSADRGRNTIYF.